The rows below give T cell receptor beta chains drawn from one sample of a study of identifying expanded T cells in peripheral blood. Only in-frame clones appear in the TCRdb table, and some are missing; sequencing was by immunoSEQ multiplex PCR. Counted here are under 95,000 clones, around nine tenths occurring once; the ten biggest clones make up around 2.8%. Sequencing was done on a sample of blood. These receptors were taken from a person aged 18 to 75 in good health. Both conserved end residues are part of each CDR3. Each record gives: CDR3 protein, CDR3 DNA, clone size, D gene, V gene, J gene. The D gene is left open where the match is weak. Size is stated for part of the rows, as once, few or many counts, or as a class when the clone is expanded.

CDR3 protein: CASSSPFVGGDGYTF
CDR3 DNA: TGTGCCAGCAGCTCCCCGTTTGTGGGGGGAGATGGCTACACCTTC
clone size: few
D gene: .
V gene: TRBV5-6
J gene: TRBJ1-2

CDR3 protein: CSARTGGTGELFF
CDR3 DNA: TGCAGCGCTAGGACGGGGGGGACCGGGGAGCTGTTTTTT
clone size: .
D gene: TRBD2
V gene: TRBV29-1
J gene: TRBJ2-2

CDR3 protein: CAISPLTSGVETQYF
CDR3 DNA: TGTGCCATCAGCCCCTTGACTAGCGGAGTAGAGACCCAGTACTTC
clone size: .
D gene: TRBD2
V gene: TRBV10-3
J gene: TRBJ2-5

CDR3 protein: CASSLGGGNTEAFF
CDR3 DNA: TGTGCCAGCAGCTTGGGGGGGGGAAACACTGAAGCTTTCTTT
clone size: .
D gene: .
V gene: TRBV5-4
J gene: TRBJ1-1

CDR3 protein: CASSLGGSRTDTQYF
CDR3 DNA: TGTGCCAGCAGTTTAGGCGGGAGCAGGACAGATACGCAGTATTTT
clone size: .
D gene: TRBD2
V gene: TRBV28
J gene: TRBJ2-3

CDR3 protein: CASLRGASETQYF
CDR3 DNA: TGTGCCTCCCTGCGGGGGGCGTCTGAGACCCAGTACTTC
clone size: .
D gene: TRBD2
V gene: TRBV30
J gene: TRBJ2-5

CDR3 protein: CAWSPKGNSPLHF
CDR3 DNA: TGTGCCTGGAGCCCGAAAGGGAATTCACCCCTCCACTTT
clone size: .
D gene: .
V gene: TRBV30
J gene: TRBJ1-6

CDR3 protein: CASSQVSDSYEQYF
CDR3 DNA: TGCGCCAGCAGCCAAGTTTCGGACTCCTACGAGCAGTACTTC
clone size: .
D gene: .
V gene: TRBV4-1
J gene: TRBJ2-7

CDR3 protein: CASSLVNLPLHF
CDR3 DNA: TGTGCCAGCAGCCTAGTGAATTTGCCCCTCCACTTT
clone size: .
D gene: .
V gene: TRBV7-2
J gene: TRBJ1-6

CDR3 protein: CASRLTSPNEQFF
CDR3 DNA: TGTGCCAGCAGGTTGACTAGCCCTAATGAGCAGTTCTTC
clone size: .
D gene: TRBD2
V gene: TRBV28
J gene: TRBJ2-1

CDR3 protein: CASGDRGYDQPQHF
CDR3 DNA: TGTGCCAGTGGGGACAGGGGGTACGATCAGCCCCAGCATTTT
clone size: .
D gene: TRBD1
V gene: TRBV6-1
J gene: TRBJ1-5

CDR3 protein: CASSQDTYEQYF
CDR3 DNA: TGTGCCAGCAGCCAAGATACCTACGAGCAGTACTTC
clone size: .
D gene: .
V gene: TRBV14
J gene: TRBJ2-7

CDR3 protein: CASSFRVIWSFPNEKLFF
CDR3 DNA: TGTGCCAGCAGCTTTAGAGTTATTTGGTCTTTCCCTAATGAAAAACTGTTTTTT
clone size: .
D gene: .
V gene: TRBV7-2
J gene: TRBJ1-4

CDR3 protein: CASSPPGNVATGELFF
CDR3 DNA: TGTGCCAGCTCGCCCCCGGGCAACGTGGCCACCGGGGAGCTGTTTTTT
clone size: .
D gene: .
V gene: TRBV2
J gene: TRBJ2-2

CDR3 protein: CASSQDRTGLNIQYF
CDR3 DNA: TGTGCCAGCAGCCAAGATCGGACAGGGCTAAACATTCAGTACTTC
clone size: once
D gene: TRBD1
V gene: TRBV4-2
J gene: TRBJ2-4

CDR3 protein: CASSEVIQETQYF
CDR3 DNA: TGTGCCAGCTCGGAGGTTATCCAAGAGACCCAGTACTTC
clone size: .
D gene: .
V gene: TRBV18
J gene: TRBJ2-5

CDR3 protein: CASSYSTDSGNTIYF
CDR3 DNA: TGTGCCAGCAGTTACTCAACCGACTCTGGAAACACCATATATTTT
clone size: .
D gene: .
V gene: TRBV6-6
J gene: TRBJ1-3

CDR3 protein: CATSLEGQGYEQYF
CDR3 DNA: TGTGCCACCAGTCTCGAGGGACAGGGCTACGAGCAGTACTTC
clone size: medium-sized
D gene: TRBD1
V gene: TRBV15
J gene: TRBJ2-7

CDR3 protein: CASSVGGRQPQHF
CDR3 DNA: TGTGCCAGCAGCGTAGGGGGTCGGCAGCCCCAGCATTTT
clone size: .
D gene: .
V gene: TRBV9
J gene: TRBJ1-5

CDR3 protein: CAISSQGTPPYF
CDR3 DNA: TGTGCCATCAGTTCCCAGGGTACCCCTCCGTACTTC
clone size: .
D gene: .
V gene: TRBV10-3
J gene: TRBJ2-7

CDR3 protein: CASSLVGSGSGETQYF
CDR3 DNA: TGTGCCAGCAGCTTAGTTGGTAGCGGGAGTGGAGAGACCCAGTACTTC
clone size: .
D gene: TRBD2
V gene: TRBV7-2
J gene: TRBJ2-5

CDR3 protein: CSASGQGRRETQYF
CDR3 DNA: TGCAGCGCTAGTGGGCAGGGGCGGCGGGAGACCCAGTACTTC
clone size: .
D gene: .
V gene: TRBV29-1
J gene: TRBJ2-5

CDR3 protein: CASRTGQTNEQFF
CDR3 DNA: TGTGCCAGCAGAACCGGACAGACCAATGAGCAGTTCTTC
clone size: .
D gene: .
V gene: TRBV6-6
J gene: TRBJ2-1

CDR3 protein: CASSGQDYGYTF
CDR3 DNA: TGTGCCAGCTCCGGACAGGACTATGGCTACACCTTC
clone size: .
D gene: TRBD1
V gene: TRBV18
J gene: TRBJ1-2

CDR3 protein: CASSYKNRDGYTF
CDR3 DNA: TGTGCCAGCAGCTACAAAAACAGGGATGGCTACACCTTC
clone size: .
D gene: .
V gene: TRBV5-4
J gene: TRBJ1-2

CDR3 protein: CASSLRTSYEQYF
CDR3 DNA: TGTGCCAGCAGCTTAAGGACCTCCTACGAGCAGTACTTC
clone size: once
D gene: .
V gene: TRBV7-9
J gene: TRBJ2-7